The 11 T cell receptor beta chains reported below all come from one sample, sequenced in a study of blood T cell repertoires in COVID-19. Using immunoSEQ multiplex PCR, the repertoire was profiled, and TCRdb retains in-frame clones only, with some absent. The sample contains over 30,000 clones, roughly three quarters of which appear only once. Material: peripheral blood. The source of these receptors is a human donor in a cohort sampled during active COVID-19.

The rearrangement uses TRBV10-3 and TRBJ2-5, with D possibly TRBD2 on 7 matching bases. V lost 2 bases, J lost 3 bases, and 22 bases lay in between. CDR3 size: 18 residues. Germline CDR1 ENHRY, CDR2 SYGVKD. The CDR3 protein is CAISEPSVAGAGEETQYF. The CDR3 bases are TGTGCCATCAGTGAGCCCTCGGTTGCGGGGGCTGGGGAAGAGACCCAGTACTTC.

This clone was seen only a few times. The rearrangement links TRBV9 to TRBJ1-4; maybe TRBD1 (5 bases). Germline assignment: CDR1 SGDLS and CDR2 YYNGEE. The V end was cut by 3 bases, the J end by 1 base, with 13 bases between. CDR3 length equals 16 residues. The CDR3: CASSGGGSGTNEKLFF. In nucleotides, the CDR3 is TGTGCCAGCAGCGGTGGGGGGAGTGGAACTAATGAAAAACTGTTTTTT.

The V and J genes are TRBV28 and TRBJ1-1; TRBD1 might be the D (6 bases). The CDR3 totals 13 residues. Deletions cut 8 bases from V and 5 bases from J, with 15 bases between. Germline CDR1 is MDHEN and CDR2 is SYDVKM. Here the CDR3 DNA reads TGTGCCAGCGGGGGGGGGCTGGGGACTGAAGCTTTCTTT. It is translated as CASGGGLGTEAFF. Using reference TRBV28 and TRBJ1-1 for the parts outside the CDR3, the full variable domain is DVKVTQSSRYLVKRTGEKVFLECVQDMDHENMFWYRQDPGLGLRLIYFSYDVKMKEKGDIPEGYSVSREKKERFSLILESASTNQTSMYLCASGGGLGTEAFFGQGTRLTVV.

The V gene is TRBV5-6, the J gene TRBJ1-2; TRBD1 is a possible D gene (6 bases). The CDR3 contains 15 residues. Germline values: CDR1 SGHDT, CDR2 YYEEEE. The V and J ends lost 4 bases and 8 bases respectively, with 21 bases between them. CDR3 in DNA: TGTGCCAGCAGCCCAACGCCGGGACAAAGGGGCGGCTACACCTTC. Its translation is CASSPTPGQRGGYTF. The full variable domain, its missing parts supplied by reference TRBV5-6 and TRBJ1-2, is DAGVTQSPTHLIKTRGQQVTLRCSPKSGHDTVSWYQQALGQGPQFIFQYYEEEERQRGNFPDRFSGHQFPNYSSELNVNALLLGDSALYLCASSPTPGQRGGYTFGSGTRLTVV.

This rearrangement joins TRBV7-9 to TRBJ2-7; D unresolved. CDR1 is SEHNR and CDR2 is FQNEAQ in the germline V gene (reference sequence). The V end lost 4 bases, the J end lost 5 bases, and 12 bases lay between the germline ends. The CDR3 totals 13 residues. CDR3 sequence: CASSSTLGNEQYF. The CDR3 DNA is TGTGCCAGCAGCTCCACCCTAGGTAACGAGCAGTACTTC.

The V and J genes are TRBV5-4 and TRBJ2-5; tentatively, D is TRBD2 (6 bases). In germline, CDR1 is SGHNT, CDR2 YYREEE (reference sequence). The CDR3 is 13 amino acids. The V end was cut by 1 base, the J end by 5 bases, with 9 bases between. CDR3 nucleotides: TGTGCCAGCAGCTTGCCGGGGGAGGAGACCCAGTACTTC. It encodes CASSLPGEETQYF.

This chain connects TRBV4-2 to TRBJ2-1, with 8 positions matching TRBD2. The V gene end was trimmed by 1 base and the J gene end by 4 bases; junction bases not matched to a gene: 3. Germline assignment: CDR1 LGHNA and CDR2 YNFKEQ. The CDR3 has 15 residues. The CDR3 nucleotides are TGTGCCAGCAGCCAAGTCTCTAGCGGGTACAATGAGCAGTTCTTC. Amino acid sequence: CASSQVSSGYNEQFF.

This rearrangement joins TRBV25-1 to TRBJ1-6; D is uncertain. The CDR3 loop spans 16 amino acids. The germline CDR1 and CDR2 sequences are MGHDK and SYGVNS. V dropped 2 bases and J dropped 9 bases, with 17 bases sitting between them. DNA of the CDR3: TGTGCCAGCAGTGAAATCCGGGGAGAGCGCTTTTCACCCCTCCACTTT. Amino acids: CASSEIRGERFSPLHF.

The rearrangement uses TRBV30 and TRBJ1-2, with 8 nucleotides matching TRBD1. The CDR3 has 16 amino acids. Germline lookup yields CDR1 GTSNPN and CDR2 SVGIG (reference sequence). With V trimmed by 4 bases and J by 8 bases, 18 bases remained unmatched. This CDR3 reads CAWTIAGQGIRKGYTF. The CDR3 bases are TGTGCCTGGACCATTGCCGGACAGGGTATACGGAAAGGCTACACCTTC. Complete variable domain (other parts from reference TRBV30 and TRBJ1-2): SQTIHQWPATLVQPVGSPLSLECTVEGTSNPNLYWYRQAAGRGLQLLFYSVGIGQISSEVPQNLSASRPQDRQFILSSKKLLLSDSGFYLCAWTIAGQGIRKGYTFGSGTRLTVV.

CDR3 coding DNA: TGCGCCAGCAGCTTATCGGGAGGCCTCCAAGAGACCCAGTACTTC. Its protein product is CASSLSGGLQETQYF. The chain combines TRBV5-1 with TRBJ2-5; 7 positions match TRBD2. The CDR3 is 15 amino acids. Per germline, CDR1 SGHRS and CDR2 YFSETQ. The junction had 5 bases not matched to a gene; V was cut back by 2 bases and J by 1 base.

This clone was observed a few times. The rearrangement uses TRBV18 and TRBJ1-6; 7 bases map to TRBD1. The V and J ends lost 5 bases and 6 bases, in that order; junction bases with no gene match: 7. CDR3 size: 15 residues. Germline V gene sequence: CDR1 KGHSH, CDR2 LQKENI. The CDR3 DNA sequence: TGTGCCAGCTCATACGGGACAGCGATTAATTCACCCCTCCACTTT. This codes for CASSYGTAINSPLHF. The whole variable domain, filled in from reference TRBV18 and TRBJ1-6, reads NAGVMQNPRHLVRRRGQEARLRCSPMKGHSHVYWYRQLPEEGLKFMVYLQKENIIDESGMPKERFSAEFPKEGPSILRIQQVVRGDSAAYFCASSYGTAINSPLHFGNGTRLTVT.